The present TCR beta chain was sequenced within a study of blood T cell repertoires in COVID-19. The overall study: Italy, Spain and the United States were the sources of the convalescent and acute COVID-19 samples. The cDNA or gDNA used as material had been derived from T cells, B-cell-depleted T cells, or PBMCs.

Per the authors' pipeline: How many nucleated cells were present was estimated from reference gene primer amplification. TCRdb's table, derived via immunoSEQ multiplex PCR, lists solely in-frame clones and lacks some. D and trimming come from the DNA, and the V and J calls and clone size come from that table. The data contain roughly 70,000 clones, about four fifths of them singletons. Trimming cost V 1 base and J 5 bases; bases outside gene matches: 5. Looked up from germline, CDR1 is SGHRS and CDR2 is YFSETQ. The CDR3 contains 16 residues. This TCR was recovered from a human donor in a cohort sampled during active COVID-19. The source material was peripheral blood. The chain carries TRBV5-1 and TRBJ2-5; 13 bases fit TRBD2. The CDR3: CASSLTSGRAGETQYF. The CDR3, as DNA: TGCGCCAGCAGCTTGACTAGCGGGAGGGCCGGGGAGACCCAGTACTTC.